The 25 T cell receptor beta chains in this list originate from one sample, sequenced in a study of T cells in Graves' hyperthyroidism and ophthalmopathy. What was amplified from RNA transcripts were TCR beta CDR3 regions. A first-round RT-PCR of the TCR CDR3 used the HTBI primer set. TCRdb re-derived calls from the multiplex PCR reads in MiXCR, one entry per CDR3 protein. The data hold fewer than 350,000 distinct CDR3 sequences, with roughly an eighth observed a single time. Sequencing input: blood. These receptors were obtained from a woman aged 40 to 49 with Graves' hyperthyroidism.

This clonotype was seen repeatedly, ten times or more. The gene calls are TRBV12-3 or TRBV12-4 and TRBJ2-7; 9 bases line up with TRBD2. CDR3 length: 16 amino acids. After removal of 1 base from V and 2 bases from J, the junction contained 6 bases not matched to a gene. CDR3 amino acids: CASSLGYSGGTYEQYF. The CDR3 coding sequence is TGTGCCAGCAGTTTAGGGTATAGCGGGGGTACCTACGAGCAGTACTTC.

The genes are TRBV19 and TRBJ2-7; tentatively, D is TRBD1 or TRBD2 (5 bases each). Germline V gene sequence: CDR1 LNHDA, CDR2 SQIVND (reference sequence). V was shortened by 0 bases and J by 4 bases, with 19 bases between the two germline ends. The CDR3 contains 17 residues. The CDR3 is CASSIDLAGTGPYEQYF. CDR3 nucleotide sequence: TGTGCCAGTAGTATAGATTTGGCCGGGACGGGTCCTTACGAGCAGTACTTC.

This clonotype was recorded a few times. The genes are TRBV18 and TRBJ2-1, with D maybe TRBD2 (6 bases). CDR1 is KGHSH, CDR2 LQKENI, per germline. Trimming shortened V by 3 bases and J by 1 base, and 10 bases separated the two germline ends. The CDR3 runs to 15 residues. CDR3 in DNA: TGTGCCAGCTCACCGTCTAGCGAATCCTACAATGAGCAGTTCTTC. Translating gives CASSPSSESYNEQFF.

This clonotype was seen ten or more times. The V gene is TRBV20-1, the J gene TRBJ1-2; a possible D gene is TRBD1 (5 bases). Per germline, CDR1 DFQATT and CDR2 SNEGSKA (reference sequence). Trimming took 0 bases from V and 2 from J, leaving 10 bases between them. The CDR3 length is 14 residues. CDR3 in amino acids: CSARDQGGNYGYTF. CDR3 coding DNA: TGCAGTGCTAGAGATCAGGGAGGCAACTATGGCTACACCTTC.

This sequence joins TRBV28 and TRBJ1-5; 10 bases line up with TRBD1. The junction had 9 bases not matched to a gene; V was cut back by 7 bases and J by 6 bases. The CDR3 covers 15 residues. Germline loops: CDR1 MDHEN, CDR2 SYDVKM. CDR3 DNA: TGTGCCAGCACCCCCGACAGGGGGCTGGCTCAGCCCCAGCATTTT. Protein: CASTPDRGLAQPQHF.

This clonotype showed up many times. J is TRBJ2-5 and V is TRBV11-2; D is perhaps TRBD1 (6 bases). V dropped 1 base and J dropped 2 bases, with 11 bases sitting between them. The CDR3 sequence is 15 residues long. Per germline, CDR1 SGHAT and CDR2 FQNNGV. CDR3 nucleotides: TGTGCCAGCAGCTTAGGCGCAGGGGCGCAAGAGACCCAGTACTTC. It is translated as CASSLGAGAQETQYF.

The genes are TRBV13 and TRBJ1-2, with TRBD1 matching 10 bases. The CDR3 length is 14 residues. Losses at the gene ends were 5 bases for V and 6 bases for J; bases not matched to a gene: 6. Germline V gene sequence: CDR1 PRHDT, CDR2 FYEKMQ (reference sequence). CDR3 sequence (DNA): TGTGCCAGCAGCCCCGGGACAGGGGCTGATGGCTACACCTTC. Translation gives CASSPGTGADGYTF. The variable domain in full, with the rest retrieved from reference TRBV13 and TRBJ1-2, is AAGVIQSPRHLIKEKRETATLKCYPIPRHDTVYWYQQGPGQDPQFLISFYEKMQSDKGSIPDRFSAQQFSDYHSELNMSSLELGDSALYFCASSPGTGADGYTFGSGTRLTVV.

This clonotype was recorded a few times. This CDR3 is CASSLMREETQYF. DNA for the CDR3: TGCGCCAGCAGCTTGATGAGGGAAGAGACCCAGTACTTC. This chain links TRBV5-1 with TRBJ2-5, with TRBD2 as a possible D gene (5 bases). There are 13 residues in the CDR3. V gave up 1 base and J gave up 3 bases, with 7 bases separating them. CDR1 is SGHRS, CDR2 YFSETQ, per germline. Using reference TRBV5-1 and TRBJ2-5 for the parts outside the CDR3, the full variable domain is KAGVTQTPRYLIKTRGQQVTLSCSPISGHRSVSWYQQTPGQGLQFLFEYFSETQRNKGNFPGRFSGRQFSNSRSEMNVSTLELGDSALYLCASSLMREETQYFGPGTRLLVL.

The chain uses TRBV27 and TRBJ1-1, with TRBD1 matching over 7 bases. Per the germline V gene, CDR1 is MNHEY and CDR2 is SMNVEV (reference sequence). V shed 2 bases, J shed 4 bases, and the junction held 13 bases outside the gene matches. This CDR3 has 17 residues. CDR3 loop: CASSLPTGAGRGTEAFF. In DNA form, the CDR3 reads TGTGCCAGCAGTTTACCAACAGGGGCGGGCCGGGGCACTGAAGCTTTCTTT.

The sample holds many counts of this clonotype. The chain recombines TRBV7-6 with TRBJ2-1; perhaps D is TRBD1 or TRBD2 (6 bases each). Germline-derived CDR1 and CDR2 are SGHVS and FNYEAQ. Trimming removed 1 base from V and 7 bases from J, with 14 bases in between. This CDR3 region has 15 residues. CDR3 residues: CASSLGRGSGNEQFF. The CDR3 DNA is TGTGCCAGCAGCTTAGGAAGGGGGAGCGGGAATGAGCAGTTCTTC. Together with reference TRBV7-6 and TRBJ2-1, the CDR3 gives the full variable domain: GAGVSQSPRYKVTKRGQDVALRCDPISGHVSLYWYRQALGQGPEFLTYFNYEAQQDKSGLPNDRFSAERPEGSISTLTIQRTEQRDSAMYRCASSLGRGSGNEQFFGPGTRLTVL.

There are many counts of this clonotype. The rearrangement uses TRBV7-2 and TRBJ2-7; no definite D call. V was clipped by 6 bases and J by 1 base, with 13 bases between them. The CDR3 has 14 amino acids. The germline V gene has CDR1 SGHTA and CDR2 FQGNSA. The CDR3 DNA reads TGTGCCAGCAGAAGCGCGCAAGTTTCCTACGAGCAGTACTTC. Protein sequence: CASRSAQVSYEQYF. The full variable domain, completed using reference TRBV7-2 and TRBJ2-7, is GAGVSQSPSNKVTEKGKDVELRCDPISGHTALYWYRQSLGQGLEFLIYFQGNSAPDKSGLPSDRFSAERTGGSVSTLTIQRTQQEDSAVYLCASRSAQVSYEQYFGPGTRLTVT.

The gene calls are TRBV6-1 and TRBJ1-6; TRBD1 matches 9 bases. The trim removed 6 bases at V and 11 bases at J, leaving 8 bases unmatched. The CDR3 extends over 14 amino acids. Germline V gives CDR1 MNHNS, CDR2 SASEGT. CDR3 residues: CASSRTGENAPLHF. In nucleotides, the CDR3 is TGTGCCAGCAGCCGGACAGGGGAGAATGCACCCCTCCACTTT.

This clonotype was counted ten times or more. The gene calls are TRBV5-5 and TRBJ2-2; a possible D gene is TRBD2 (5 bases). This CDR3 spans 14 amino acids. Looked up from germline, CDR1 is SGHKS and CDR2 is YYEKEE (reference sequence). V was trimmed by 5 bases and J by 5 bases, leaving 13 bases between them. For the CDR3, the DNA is TGTGCCAGCAGTGACTACCCGGAAACCGGGGAGCTGTTTTTT. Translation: CASSDYPETGELFF.

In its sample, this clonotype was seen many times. The CDR3 loop reads CASSEFRTGGNQPQHF. CDR3 nucleotides: TGTGCCAGCAGTGAATTTCGGACAGGGGGCAATCAGCCCCAGCATTTT. This rearrangement joins TRBV6-1 to TRBJ1-5, with 9 bases lining up with TRBD1. J gave up 2 bases and V 2 bases, and 4 bases lay outside the gene matches. CDR3 length: 16 residues. Per germline, CDR1 MNHNS and CDR2 SASEGT.

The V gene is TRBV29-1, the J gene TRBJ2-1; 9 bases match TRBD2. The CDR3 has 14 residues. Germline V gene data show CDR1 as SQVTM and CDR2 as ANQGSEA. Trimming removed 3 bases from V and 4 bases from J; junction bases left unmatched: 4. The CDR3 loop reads CSVDGLATYNEQFF. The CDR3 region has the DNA TGCAGCGTTGATGGACTAGCGACATACAATGAGCAGTTCTTC.

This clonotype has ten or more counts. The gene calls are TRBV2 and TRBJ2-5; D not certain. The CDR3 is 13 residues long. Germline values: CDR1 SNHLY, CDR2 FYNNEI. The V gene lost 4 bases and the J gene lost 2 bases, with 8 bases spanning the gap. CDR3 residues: CASSAERQETQYF. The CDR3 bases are TGTGCCAGCAGTGCGGAAAGACAAGAGACCCAGTACTTC.

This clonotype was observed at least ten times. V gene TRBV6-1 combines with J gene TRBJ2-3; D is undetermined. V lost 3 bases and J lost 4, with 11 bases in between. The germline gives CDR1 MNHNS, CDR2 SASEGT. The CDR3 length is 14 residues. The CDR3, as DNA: TGTGCCAGCAGTGATATAAAGGGCCCAGATACGCAGTATTTT. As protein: CASSDIKGPDTQYF.

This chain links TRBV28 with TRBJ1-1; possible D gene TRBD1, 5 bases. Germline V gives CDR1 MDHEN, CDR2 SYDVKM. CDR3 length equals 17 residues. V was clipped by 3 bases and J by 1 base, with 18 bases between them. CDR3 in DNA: TGTGCCAGCAGTTTTAAAGCCCTCCAGGGATGGAACACTGAAGCTTTCTTT. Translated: CASSFKALQGWNTEAFF.

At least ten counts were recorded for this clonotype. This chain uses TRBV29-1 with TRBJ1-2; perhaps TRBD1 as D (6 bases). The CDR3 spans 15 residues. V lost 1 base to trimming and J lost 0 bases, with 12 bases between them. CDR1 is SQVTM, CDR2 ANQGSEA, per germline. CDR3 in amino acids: CSVEGGGNTNYGYTF. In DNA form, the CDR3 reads TGCAGCGTTGAAGGGGGGGGCAATACTAACTATGGCTACACCTTC.

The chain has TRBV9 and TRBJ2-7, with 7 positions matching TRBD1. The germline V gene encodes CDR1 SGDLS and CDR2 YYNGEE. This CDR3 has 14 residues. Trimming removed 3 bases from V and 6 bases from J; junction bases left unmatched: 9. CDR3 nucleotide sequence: TGTGCCAGCAGCGGGGACAGCTGGGGGCGCGAGCAGTACTTC. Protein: CASSGDSWGREQYF.

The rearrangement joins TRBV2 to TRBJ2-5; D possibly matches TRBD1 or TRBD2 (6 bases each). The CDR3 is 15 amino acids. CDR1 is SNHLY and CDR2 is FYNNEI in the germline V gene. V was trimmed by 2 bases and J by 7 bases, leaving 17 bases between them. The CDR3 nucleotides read TGTGCCAGCAGTGAAAGCGTCGGGAGAGGGGGGACCCAGTACTTC. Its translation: CASSESVGRGGTQYF.

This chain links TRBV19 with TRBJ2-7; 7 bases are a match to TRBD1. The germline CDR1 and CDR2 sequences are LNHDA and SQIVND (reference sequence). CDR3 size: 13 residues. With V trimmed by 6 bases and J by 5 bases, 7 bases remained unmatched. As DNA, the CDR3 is TGTGCCAGTAGCGCAGGGGGACCTCACGAGCAGTACTTC. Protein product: CASSAGGPHEQYF. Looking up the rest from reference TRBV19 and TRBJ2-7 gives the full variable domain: DGGITQSPKYLFRKEGQNVTLSCEQNLNHDAMYWYRQDPGQGLRLIYYSQIVNDFQKGDIAEGYSVSREKKESFPLTVTSAQKNPTAFYLCASSAGGPHEQYFGPGTRLTVT.

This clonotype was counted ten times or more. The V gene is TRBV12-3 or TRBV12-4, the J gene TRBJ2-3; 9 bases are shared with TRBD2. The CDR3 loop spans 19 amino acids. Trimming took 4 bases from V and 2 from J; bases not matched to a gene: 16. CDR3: CASSSPSGRRGFFTDTQYF. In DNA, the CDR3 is TGTGCCAGCAGTTCCCCGAGCGGGAGGAGAGGTTTTTTCACAGATACGCAGTATTTT.

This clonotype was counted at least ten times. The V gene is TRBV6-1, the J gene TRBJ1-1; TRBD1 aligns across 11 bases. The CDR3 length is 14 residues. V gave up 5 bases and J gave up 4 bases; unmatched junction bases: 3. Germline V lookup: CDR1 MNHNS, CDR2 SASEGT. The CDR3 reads CASSSGTGGTEAFF. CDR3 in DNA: TGTGCCAGCAGTTCCGGGACAGGGGGCACTGAAGCTTTCTTT.

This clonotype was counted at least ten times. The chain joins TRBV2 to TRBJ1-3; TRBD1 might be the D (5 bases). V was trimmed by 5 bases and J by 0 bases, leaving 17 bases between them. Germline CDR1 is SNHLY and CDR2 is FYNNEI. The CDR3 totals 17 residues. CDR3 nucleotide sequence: TGTGCCAGCAGTATTTCCGGGACCCCAAGCTCTGGAAACACCATATATTTT. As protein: CASSISGTPSSGNTIYF.